This T cell receptor beta chain emerged from a study of blood T cells in healthy people across ages. The CDR3 contains 15 residues. With V trimmed by 5 bases and J by 6 bases, 10 bases remained unmatched. Germline CDR1 SEHNR, CDR2 FQNEAQ (reference sequence). Using a J-beta primer mix together with a sample-barcoded 5' primer, a second PCR was run for roughly 7 to 11 cycles. A template-switch adaptor containing 12 random nucleotides labeled each cDNA molecule. TCRdb reprocessed the 5' RACE reads via MiXCR and lists one record per CDR3 protein. Found here are just over 800,000 distinct CDR3 sequences, around 62% of them singletons; the top ten hold roughly 26%.

This receptor was identified in a man aged 25-45 years in good health. V usage is TRBV7-9 and J usage is TRBJ2-1, with 7 bases matching TRBD1. Sample: blood. The CDR3 reads CASSPPSTGFNEQFF. The CDR3 DNA reads TGTGCCAGCAGCCCGCCTTCGACAGGGTTCAATGAGCAGTTCTTC.